Below, 19 T cell receptor beta chains from the same sample are listed, as sequenced in a study of cytomegalovirus exposure and HLA in healthy donors. The PCR used 60 Vbeta and 13 Jbeta primers. The table came from immunoSEQ multiplex PCR; TCRdb's copy has only in-frame clones and leaves some out. The sample includes 90,000 to 100,000 clones, roughly 71% of them seen just once. Specimen: PBMCs. The receptor set was obtained from a man in his forties or fifties in good health and CMV-seronegative.

The V call is TRBV19, the J call TRBJ2-7; D is unclear. Germline CDR1 reads LNHDA; CDR2 reads SQIVND (reference sequence). The CDR3 contains 11 residues. V lost 5 bases and J 4 bases, leaving 6 bases between the germline ends. The CDR3: CASSVEYEQYF. CDR3 DNA sequence: TGTGCCAGTAGTGTCGAGTACGAGCAGTACTTC.

The genes are TRBV2 and TRBJ1-1; tentatively, D is TRBD1 (6 bases). Trimming left V 4 bases short and J 4 bases short, with 10 bases between. Germline-derived CDR1 and CDR2 are SNHLY and FYNNEI. This CDR3 has 13 amino acids. The CDR3 loop is CASSARGFTEAFF. The DNA for the CDR3 is TGTGCCAGCAGTGCAAGGGGGTTCACTGAAGCTTTCTTT.

This chain connects TRBV7-9 to TRBJ1-4, with D perhaps TRBD1 (6 bases). Per germline, CDR1 SEHNR and CDR2 FQNEAQ (reference sequence). The CDR3 contains 13 residues. V shed 3 bases and J shed 7 bases, with 9 bases lying between them. The CDR3 nucleotides are TGTGCCAGCAGCTTTGGGGGCGGTGAAAAACTGTTTTTT. Encoded protein: CASSFGGGEKLFF.

The chain combines TRBV11-3 with TRBJ1-3; D might be TRBD1 (5 bases). V shed 5 bases and J shed 8 bases, with 19 bases lying between them. The CDR3 is 15 residues long. CDR1 is SGHNT and CDR2 is YENEEA in the germline V gene. The CDR3 protein is CASSEDRTWGDTIYF. As DNA, the CDR3 is TGTGCCAGCAGCGAAGACAGAACCTGGGGCGACACCATATATTTT.

The V gene is TRBV29-1, the J gene TRBJ2-1; 11 bases match TRBD2. The length of the CDR3 is 14 residues. Germline trimming cut 7 bases from V and 8 bases from J; bases unmatched to any gene: 10. Germline-derived CDR1 and CDR2 are SQVTM and ANQGSEA. Here the CDR3 DNA reads TGCAGCGGATTCCGACTAGCGGGGTCGGATGAGCAGTTCTTC. Amino acids: CSGFRLAGSDEQFF.

This chain joins TRBV29-1 and TRBJ2-7; 14 positions agree with TRBD2. The germline CDR1 and CDR2 sequences are SQVTM and ANQGSEA. With V trimmed by 7 bases and J by 4 bases, 9 bases remained unmatched. This CDR3 comprises 15 residues. CDR3 DNA: TGCAGCGGGACCGGGACTAGCGGGGGAGGGTACGAGCAGTACTTC. Encoded protein: CSGTGTSGGGYEQYF.

Here the CDR3 DNA reads TGTGCCAGCTCACCGGGGACTAGCGGAACCTCCTACAATGAGCAGTTCTTC. Amino acid sequence: CASSPGTSGTSYNEQFF. This sequence joins TRBV18 and TRBJ2-1, with 11 bases aligning to TRBD2. With 3 bases clipped from V and 0 bases from J, the junction kept 4 bases outside the gene matches. Germline V CDR1 and CDR2: KGHSH, LQKENI. The length of the CDR3 is 17 residues.

The chain is built from TRBV11-3 and TRBJ2-2, with D tentatively TRBD2 (5 bases). Between the trimmed V and J ends, which lost 6 bases and 5 bases, there was a span of 16 bases. This CDR3 is 15 amino acids long. The germline V gene encodes CDR1 SGHNT and CDR2 YENEEA. CDR3 DNA sequence: TGTGCCAGCAGACCCGGACTGAGTTTTACCGGGGAGCTGTTTTTT. It specifies CASRPGLSFTGELFF.

The genes are TRBV6-1 and TRBJ2-7; D not certain. The V gene lost 4 bases and the J gene lost 4 bases, with 17 bases spanning the gap. There are 15 residues in the CDR3. In germline, CDR1 is MNHNS, CDR2 SASEGT. The CDR3 reads CASSAPEQINYEQYV. The CDR3 coding sequence is TGTGCCAGCAGTGCCCCGGAACAGATAAATTACGAGCAGTACGTC.

The V and J genes are TRBV25-1 and TRBJ2-2; D gene uncertain. This CDR3 spans 12 amino acids. Trimming pared 6 bases from V and 6 bases from J, leaving 8 bases between. Germline CDR1 MGHDK, CDR2 SYGVNS. The CDR3 reads CASSLLPGELFF. CDR3 DNA: TGTGCCAGCAGCCTCCTCCCCGGGGAGCTGTTTTTT.

J is TRBJ2-1 and V is TRBV18; D might be TRBD2 (6 bases). This CDR3 has 15 amino acids. Germline V CDR1 and CDR2: KGHSH, LQKENI. Trimming cost V 2 bases and J 6 bases, with 14 bases left between them. The CDR3 reads CASSPGGVRRNEQFF. DNA for the CDR3: TGTGCCAGCTCACCAGGCGGGGTCCGGCGCAATGAGCAGTTCTTC.

This clone was detected only a few times. The chain couples TRBV11-3 to TRBJ1-2; D may be TRBD1 (6 bases). Germline lookup yields CDR1 SGHNT and CDR2 YENEEA. The CDR3 runs to 15 residues. Trimming took off 6 bases at V and 2 bases at J, with 16 bases between the two ends. Written as DNA, the CDR3 is TGTGCCAGCAGTGGGGGGGGCAGAACCAACTATGGCTACACCTTC. This gives the protein CASSGGGRTNYGYTF.

The genes are TRBV5-1 and TRBJ1-1; 8 bases are shared with TRBD1. Germline CDR1 is SGHRS and CDR2 is YFSETQ. The CDR3 runs to 14 residues. The V gene end was trimmed by 4 bases and the J gene end by 2 bases; junction bases not matched to a gene: 4. The CDR3 DNA reads as TGCGCCAGCAGCCGGACAGGGAGTAACACTGAAGCTTTCTTT. Translating it yields CASSRTGSNTEAFF.

The V and J genes are TRBV13 and TRBJ1-3; D might be TRBD1 (5 bases). CDR3 length: 17 residues. V lost 6 bases to trimming and J lost 0 bases, with 18 bases between them. In germline, CDR1 is PRHDT, CDR2 FYEKMQ (reference sequence). The CDR3 loop reads CASSGRAEALSGNTIYF. CDR3 nucleotides: TGTGCCAGCAGTGGCAGGGCTGAGGCCCTCTCTGGAAACACCATATATTTT.

This chain joins TRBV2 and TRBJ2-2, with 10 bases that match TRBD1. The V gene end was trimmed by 6 bases and the J gene end by 5 bases; junction bases not matched to a gene: 3. The CDR3 is made up of 14 amino acids. Germline V gene sequence: CDR1 SNHLY, CDR2 FYNNEI. The CDR3 loop reads CASRGQGRTGELFF. The CDR3 DNA sequence: TGTGCCAGCAGGGGACAGGGGCGGACCGGGGAGCTGTTTTTT.

A few counts support this clone. V usage is TRBV7-9 and J usage is TRBJ2-2; possibly TRBD2 for D (5 bases). The CDR3 is 16 amino acids. From germline, CDR1 is SEHNR and CDR2 FQNEAQ (reference sequence). The ends were cut back, 4 bases at V and 3 bases at J, with 15 bases in the middle. Written as DNA, the CDR3 is TGTGCCAGCAGCTCCCGGGATTTTGGGGACACCGGGGAGCTGTTTTTT. It encodes CASSSRDFGDTGELFF.

V and J are TRBV11-3 and TRBJ2-3; 7 positions agree with TRBD2. Trimming cost V 5 bases and J 3 bases; bases outside gene matches: 5. Germline CDR1 is SGHNT and CDR2 is YENEEA. This CDR3 is 14 amino acids long. CDR3 coding DNA: TGTGCCAGCAGCGTGGGGGGGAAGACAGATACGCAGTATTTT. Its translation is CASSVGGKTDTQYF.

The rearrangement joins TRBV5-1 to TRBJ1-2; perhaps TRBD1 as D (6 bases). CDR1 and CDR2 (germline): SGHRS, YFSETQ. The CDR3 is 14 residues long. Trimming stripped 2 bases from V and 0 bases from J, with 8 bases between. The DNA of the CDR3 is TGCGCCAGCAGCTTTACAGGGACTAACTATGGCTACACCTTC. Translation: CASSFTGTNYGYTF. Looking up the rest from reference TRBV5-1 and TRBJ1-2 gives the full variable domain: KAGVTQTPRYLIKTRGQQVTLSCSPISGHRSVSWYQQTPGQGLQFLFEYFSETQRNKGNFPGRFSGRQFSNSRSEMNVSTLELGDSALYLCASSFTGTNYGYTFGSGTRLTVV.

The chain has TRBV6-5 and TRBJ2-3; D remains ambiguous. V dropped 0 bases and J dropped 7 bases, with 8 bases sitting between them. The CDR3 consists of 13 residues. Germline CDR1 and CDR2: MNHEY and SVGAGI. CDR3 amino acids: CASSYSLSNTQYF. The DNA for the CDR3 is TGTGCCAGCAGTTACTCGCTATCAAATACGCAGTATTTT.